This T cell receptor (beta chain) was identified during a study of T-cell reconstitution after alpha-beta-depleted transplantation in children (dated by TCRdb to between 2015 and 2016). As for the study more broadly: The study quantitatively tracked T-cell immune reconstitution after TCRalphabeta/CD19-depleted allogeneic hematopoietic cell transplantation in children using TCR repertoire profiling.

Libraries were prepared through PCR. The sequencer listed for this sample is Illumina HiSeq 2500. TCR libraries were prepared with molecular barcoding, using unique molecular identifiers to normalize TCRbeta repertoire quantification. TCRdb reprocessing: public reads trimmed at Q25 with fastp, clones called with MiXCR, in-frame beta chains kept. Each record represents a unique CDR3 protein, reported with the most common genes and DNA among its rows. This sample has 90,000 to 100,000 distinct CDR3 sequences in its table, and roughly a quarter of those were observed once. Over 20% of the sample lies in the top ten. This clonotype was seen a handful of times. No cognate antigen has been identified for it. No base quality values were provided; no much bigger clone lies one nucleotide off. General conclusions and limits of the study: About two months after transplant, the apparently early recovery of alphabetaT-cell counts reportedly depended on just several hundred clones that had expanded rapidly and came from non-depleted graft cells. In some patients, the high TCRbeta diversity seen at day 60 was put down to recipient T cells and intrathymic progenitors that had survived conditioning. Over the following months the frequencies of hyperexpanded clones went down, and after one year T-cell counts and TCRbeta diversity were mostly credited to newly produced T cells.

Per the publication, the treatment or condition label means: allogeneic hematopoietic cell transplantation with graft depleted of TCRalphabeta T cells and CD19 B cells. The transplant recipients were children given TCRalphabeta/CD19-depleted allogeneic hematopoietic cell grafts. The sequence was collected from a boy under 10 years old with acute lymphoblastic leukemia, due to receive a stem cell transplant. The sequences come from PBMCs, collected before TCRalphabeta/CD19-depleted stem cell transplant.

CDR3 sequence: CASSVRTIYEQYF. At the DNA level, the sequence is TGTGCCAGCAGCGTAAGGACTATTTACGAGCAGTACTTC. The chain employs TRBV5-5 and TRBJ2-7, with TRBD2 perhaps the D gene, on 6 matching bases. Counted from cysteine to phenylalanine, this CDR3 has 13 amino acids. This entry keeps only the CDR3 DNA: 39 bases, framed from base 1. V and J lose 4 bases and 4 bases, and a span of 12 bases separates them. As encoded in the germline V gene (reference sequence), CDR1 is SGHKS while CDR2 is YYEKEE.